Below, one TCR beta chain is given with its context. The antigen remains unidentified. This sample was taken from a study of identifying expanded T cells in peripheral blood. The study, taken as a whole, reports: Technical replicates showed roughly 1.2 changed clones; approximately 2 weeks about 16.4; four weeks 19.

The method was immunoSEQ multiplex PCR; TCRdb's version includes in-frame clones alone and lacks a portion of them. The data hold about 85,000 clones, with more than 75% observed a single time. The sequence was obtained from a person aged 18 to 75 in good health. Source material: blood.

In DNA, the CDR3 is TGTGCCAGCAGTTTAGTGGCAGGGGTAGGCAAAAACATTCAGTACTTC. This codes for CASSLVAGVGKNIQYF. The chain couples TRBV27 to TRBJ2-4, with D possibly matching TRBD1 (6 bases). Trimming shortened V by 2 bases and J by 3 bases, and 14 bases separated the two germline ends. CDR3 length: 16 amino acids. The germline CDR1 and CDR2 sequences are MNHEY and SMNVEV (reference sequence).